Listed here are 24 T cell receptor beta chains from one sample, sequenced in a study of blood T cell repertoires in COVID-19. Measured with immunoSEQ multiplex PCR; TCRdb has only the in-frame clones, and not every one. The sample includes 400,000 to 450,000 clones, around 90% of them seen just once. Source material: PBMCs or T cells enriched from blood (not recorded which). The receptors derive from a man younger than 35 who had recovered from COVID-19.

This chain connects TRBV20-1 to TRBJ2-5; D remains ambiguous. The CDR3 runs 11 residues. Trimming took 0 bases from V and 7 from J, leaving 6 bases between them. Germline values: CDR1 DFQATT, CDR2 SNEGSKA (reference sequence). CDR3 residues: CSARDVGTQYF. The CDR3, as DNA: TGCAGTGCTAGAGATGTCGGGACCCAGTACTTC.

The V and J genes are TRBV2 and TRBJ1-1, with D tentatively TRBD1 (5 bases). Germline V gene sequence: CDR1 SNHLY, CDR2 FYNNEI. The CDR3 covers 12 residues. V lost 8 bases and J 6 bases, leaving 13 bases between the germline ends. Here the CDR3 reads CASRYQTAEAFF. The CDR3 DNA is TGTGCCAGCCGATACCAGACAGCTGAAGCTTTCTTT.

J is TRBJ2-1 and V is TRBV27; TRBD2 matches 8 bases. J lost 0 bases, V lost 6 bases, and 4 bases had no gene match. CDR1 MNHEY and CDR2 SMNVEV come from the germline V gene (reference sequence). The CDR3 runs 15 residues. The CDR3 coding sequence is TGTGCCAGCAGCTTTCGGGGGGGCTCCTACAATGAGCAGTTCTTC. Its translation: CASSFRGGSYNEQFF.

The chain carries TRBV11-2 and TRBJ2-3; D perhaps matches TRBD2 (5 bases). Germline CDR1 and CDR2: SGHAT and FQNNGV. Trimming took 0 bases from V and 0 from J, leaving 16 bases between them. The length of the CDR3 is 18 residues. The CDR3 bases are TGTGCCAGCAGCTTAGATCTGTCCCATCGGACTAGCACAGATACGCAGTATTTT. This gives the protein CASSLDLSHRTSTDTQYF. Using reference TRBV11-2 and TRBJ2-3 for the parts outside the CDR3, the full variable domain is EAGVAQSPRYKIIEKRQSVAFWCNPISGHATLYWYQQILGQGPKLLIQFQNNGVVDDSQLPKDRFSAERLKGVDSTLKIQPAKLEDSAVYLCASSLDLSHRTSTDTQYFGPGTRLTVL.

V usage is TRBV19 and J usage is TRBJ1-4; D call uncertain. CDR1 is LNHDA and CDR2 is SQIVND in the germline V gene (reference sequence). Trimming left V 7 bases short and J 9 bases short, with 9 bases between. This CDR3 comprises 11 residues. DNA for the CDR3: TGTGCCAGTACCCCGAGGAAAAAACTGTTTTTT. Translation gives CASTPRKKLFF.

The chain links TRBV7-9 to TRBJ1-4, with D possibly being TRBD1 (5 bases). The V end lost 4 bases, the J end lost 5 bases, and 11 bases lay between the germline ends. This CDR3 has 14 amino acids. The germline V gene has CDR1 SEHNR and CDR2 FQNEAQ (reference sequence). CDR3 loop: CASSSAGGNEKLFF. The CDR3, as DNA: TGTGCCAGCAGCTCCGCTGGGGGGAATGAAAAACTGTTTTTT.

The rearrangement links TRBV12-5 to TRBJ2-1; possible D gene TRBD2, 5 bases. This CDR3 region has 15 residues. Germline values: CDR1 LGHNT, CDR2 FRNRAP. V was clipped by 5 bases and J by 3 bases, with 14 bases between them. The CDR3 is CASGQLSGNYNEQFF. The CDR3 nucleotides are TGTGCTAGTGGTCAACTAAGCGGAAACTACAATGAGCAGTTCTTC. Looking up the rest from reference TRBV12-5 and TRBJ2-1 gives the full variable domain: DARVTQTPRHKVTEMGQEVTMRCQPILGHNTVFWYRQTMMQGLELLAYFRNRAPLDDSGMPKDRFSAEMPDATLATLKIQPSEPRDSAVYFCASGQLSGNYNEQFFGPGTRLTVL.

CDR3 nucleotide sequence: TGTGCCAGCAGTGTGACAGTCAGCACTGAAGCTTTCTTT. Residues: CASSVTVSTEAFF. The chain carries TRBV2 and TRBJ1-1; tentative D call: TRBD1 (5 bases). Germline CDR1 and CDR2: SNHLY and FYNNEI. V lost 4 bases to trimming and J lost 4 bases, with 10 bases between them. The length of the CDR3 is 13 residues.

This chain uses TRBV29-1 with TRBJ1-3, with 7 positions matching TRBD1. V shed 6 bases, J shed 2 bases, and the junction held 4 bases outside the gene matches. The CDR3 sequence is 13 residues long. Looked up from germline, CDR1 is SQVTM and CDR2 is ANQGSEA. CDR3 DNA: TGCAGCGTCACACAGGGGACTGGAAACACCATATATTTT. Residues: CSVTQGTGNTIYF.

The chain joins TRBV19 to TRBJ2-1, with 9 bases matching TRBD2. The CDR3 sequence is 15 residues long. V was pared by 5 bases and J by 10 bases, with 12 bases of the junction left unmatched. From germline, CDR1 is LNHDA and CDR2 SQIVND (reference sequence). The CDR3 sequence: CASSLAGYPDPEQFF. For the CDR3, the DNA is TGTGCCAGTAGTCTAGCGGGATACCCCGATCCGGAGCAGTTCTTC.

CDR3 DNA: TGCGCCAGCAGCTTGACAGGTACCAATCAGCCCCAGCATTTT. This codes for CASSLTGTNQPQHF. The J gene is TRBJ1-5, the V gene TRBV5-1, with D perhaps TRBD1 (5 bases). The V and J ends lost 1 base and 3 bases respectively, with 8 bases between them. The CDR3 covers 14 residues. CDR1 and CDR2 from the germline V gene are SGHRS and YFSETQ.

The V and J genes are TRBV28 and TRBJ1-1; D ambiguous. Trimming removed 6 bases at V and 6 bases at J, with 17 bases between. The germline V gene encodes CDR1 MDHEN and CDR2 SYDVKM. The CDR3 loop spans 14 amino acids. The chain's CDR3 is CASRPTLPGPEAFF. For the CDR3, the DNA is TGTGCCAGCAGGCCCACGTTGCCGGGTCCTGAAGCTTTCTTT.

The chain recombines TRBV19 with TRBJ1-5; D is possibly TRBD1 (6 bases). V lost 10 bases, J lost 6 bases, and 13 bases lay in between. The germline CDR1 and CDR2 sequences are LNHDA and SQIVND (reference sequence). The CDR3 runs to 12 residues. The CDR3 spells CATGGGPQPQHF. The CDR3 DNA reads as TGTGCCACGGGGGGCGGGCCTCAGCCCCAGCATTTT. Filled out from reference TRBV19 and TRBJ1-5, the complete variable domain reads DGGITQSPKYLFRKEGQNVTLSCEQNLNHDAMYWYRQDPGQGLRLIYYSQIVNDFQKGDIAEGYSVSREKKESFPLTVTSAQKNPTAFYLCATGGGPQPQHFGDGTRLSIL.

The CDR3 sequence is CASSTYQGLRYTF. Written as DNA, the CDR3 is TGTGCCAGCAGCACATACCAGGGACTCCGCTACACCTTC. The chain carries TRBV7-2 and TRBJ1-2, with a weak D call TRBD1 (5 bases). CDR3 size: 13 residues. V lost 5 bases and J 9 bases, leaving 16 bases between the germline ends. Germline CDR1 reads SGHTA; CDR2 reads FQGNSA.

The J gene is TRBJ2-1, the V gene TRBV27; 10 bases are shared with TRBD2. Per the germline V gene, CDR1 is MNHEY and CDR2 is SMNVEV (reference sequence). V lost 2 bases, J lost 6 bases, and 1 base stayed unmatched. The CDR3 is made up of 14 amino acids. CDR3 DNA sequence: TGTGCCAGCAGTTTAAGCGGGAGGGCCAATGAGCAGTTCTTC. Protein sequence: CASSLSGRANEQFF.

The chain has TRBV10-3 and TRBJ1-2, with D possibly TRBD1 on 5 matching bases. The CDR3 is 14 residues long. V lost 0 bases and J 4 bases, leaving 9 bases between the germline ends. From germline, CDR1 is ENHRY and CDR2 SYGVKD. The CDR3 DNA follows: TGTGCCATCAGTGAGTCGACAGTGGGCTATGGCTACACCTTC. Its protein is CAISESTVGYGYTF.

The rearrangement links TRBV9 to TRBJ1-5, with D maybe TRBD1 (5 bases). Germline CDR1 is SGDLS and CDR2 is YYNGEE. With 3 bases removed from V and 5 bases from J, the gap between germline ends came to 9 bases. The CDR3 extends over 13 amino acids. CDR3 coding DNA: TGTGCCAGCAGCGCAGGGCTTTATCAGCCCCAGCATTTT. It codes for CASSAGLYQPQHF.

The CDR3 DNA reads TGTGCCAGCAGCTTATCTCCTCGTAATTCACCCCTCCACTTT. This translates into CASSLSPRNSPLHF. This sequence joins TRBV7-6 and TRBJ1-6; no definite D call. The germline gives CDR1 SGHVS, CDR2 FNYEAQ. The V end was cut by 2 bases, the J end by 6 bases, with 8 bases between. The CDR3 contains 14 residues.

The J gene is TRBJ2-2, the V gene TRBV15; 9 bases are shared with TRBD2. V dropped 5 bases and J dropped 6; count of bases not matched to a gene: 7. This CDR3 region has 15 residues. Looked up from germline, CDR1 is LNHNV and CDR2 is YYDKDF (reference sequence). CDR3 sequence reads: CATSGSGGLPGELFF. CDR3 in DNA: TGTGCCACCAGCGGTAGCGGGGGCCTCCCCGGGGAGCTGTTTTTT.

This clone was counted once. The gene calls are TRBV3-1 (or the pseudogene TRBV3-2) and TRBJ1-2, with TRBD1 matching 8 bases. Unmatched junction bases numbered 3, after V lost 4 bases and J lost 8 bases. This CDR3 is 12 amino acids long. CDR1 is LGHDT, CDR2 YNNKEL, per germline (reference sequence). Here the CDR3 reads CASSPTGDGYTF. CDR3 bases: TGTGCCAGCAGCCCGACAGGGGACGGCTACACCTTC.

This clone has just one count. V usage is TRBV27 and J usage is TRBJ2-7, with 8 bases that match TRBD1. V lost 2 bases to trimming and J lost 4 bases; unmatched junction nucleotides: 7. The CDR3 covers 15 residues. In germline, CDR1 is MNHEY, CDR2 SMNVEV (reference sequence). The CDR3 loop reads CASSLAPGGMYEQYF. The CDR3 DNA sequence: TGTGCCAGCAGTTTAGCCCCAGGGGGCATGTACGAGCAGTACTTC.

V usage is TRBV5-4 and J usage is TRBJ2-7; 10 bases map to TRBD2. Germline trimming cut 3 bases from V and 6 bases from J; bases unmatched to any gene: 6. The CDR3 extends over 14 amino acids. Germline V lookup: CDR1 SGHNT, CDR2 YYREEE (reference sequence). The CDR3 DNA reads TGTGCCAGCAGCTCCGCACTAGCGGGAACCGAGCAGTACTTC. It codes for CASSSALAGTEQYF.

The chain employs TRBV27 and TRBJ1-2, with TRBD1 matching 7 bases. The CDR3 is 14 amino acids. Germline assignment: CDR1 MNHEY and CDR2 SMNVEV (reference sequence). V was clipped by 4 bases and J by 1 base; unmatched bases: 3. The CDR3 bases are TGTGCCAGCAGTTATCGACAGGGTAACTATGGCTACACCTTC. Translating gives CASSYRQGNYGYTF.

The chain couples TRBV2 to TRBJ1-6, with TRBD1 as a possible D gene (5 bases). CDR3 length: 14 residues. Germline V gives CDR1 SNHLY, CDR2 FYNNEI. V lost 7 bases to trimming and J lost 10 bases, with 17 bases between them. The CDR3 coding sequence is TGTGCCAGCATCTCACAGGAGGGACGGTCACCCCTCCACTTT. Its protein is CASISQEGRSPLHF.